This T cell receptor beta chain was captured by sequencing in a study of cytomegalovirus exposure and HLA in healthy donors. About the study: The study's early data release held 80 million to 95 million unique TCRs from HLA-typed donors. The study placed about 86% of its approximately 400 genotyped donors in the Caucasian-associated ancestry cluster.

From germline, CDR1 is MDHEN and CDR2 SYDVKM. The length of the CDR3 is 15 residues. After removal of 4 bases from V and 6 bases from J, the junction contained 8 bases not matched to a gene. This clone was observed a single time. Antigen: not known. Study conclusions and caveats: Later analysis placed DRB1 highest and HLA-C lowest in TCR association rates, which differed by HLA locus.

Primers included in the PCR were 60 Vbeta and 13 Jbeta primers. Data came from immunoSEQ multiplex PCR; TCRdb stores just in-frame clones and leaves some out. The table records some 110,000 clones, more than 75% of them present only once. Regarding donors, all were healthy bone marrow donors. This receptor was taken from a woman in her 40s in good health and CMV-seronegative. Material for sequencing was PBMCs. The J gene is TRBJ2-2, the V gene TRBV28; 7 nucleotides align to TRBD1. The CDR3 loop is CASSYGTVVSGELFF. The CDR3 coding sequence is TGTGCCAGCAGTTATGGGACAGTAGTGTCCGGGGAGCTGTTTTTT.